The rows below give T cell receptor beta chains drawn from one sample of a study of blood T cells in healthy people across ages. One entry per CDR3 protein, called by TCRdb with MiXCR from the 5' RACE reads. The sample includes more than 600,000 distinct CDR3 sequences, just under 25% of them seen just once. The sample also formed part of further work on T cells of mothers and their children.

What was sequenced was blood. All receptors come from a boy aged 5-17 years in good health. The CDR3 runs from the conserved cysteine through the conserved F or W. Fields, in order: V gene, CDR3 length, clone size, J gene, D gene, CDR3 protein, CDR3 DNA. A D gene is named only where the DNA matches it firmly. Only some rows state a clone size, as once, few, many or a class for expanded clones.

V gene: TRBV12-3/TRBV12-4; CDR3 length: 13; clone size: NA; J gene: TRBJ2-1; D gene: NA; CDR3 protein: CASSLRRVIEQFF; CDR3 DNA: TGTGCCAGCAGTTTACGTCGGGTTATTGAGCAGTTCTTC
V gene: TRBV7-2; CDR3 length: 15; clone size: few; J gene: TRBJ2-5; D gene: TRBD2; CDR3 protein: CASSLGGTSAGTQYF; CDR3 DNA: TGTGCCAGCAGCTTAGGTGGCACTAGCGCGGGGACCCAGTACTTC
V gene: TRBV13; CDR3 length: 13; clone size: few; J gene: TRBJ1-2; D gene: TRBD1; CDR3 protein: CASTLRGAYGYTF; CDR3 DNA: TGTGCCAGCACCCTCAGGGGGGCCTATGGCTACACCTTC
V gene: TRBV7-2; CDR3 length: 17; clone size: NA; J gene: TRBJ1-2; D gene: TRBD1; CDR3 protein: CASSYGQGAIPNYGYTF; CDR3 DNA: TGTGCCAGCAGCTATGGACAGGGGGCGATCCCAAACTATGGCTACACCTTC
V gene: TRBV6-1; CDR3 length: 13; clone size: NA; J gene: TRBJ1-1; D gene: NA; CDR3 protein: CASSLHTNTEAFF; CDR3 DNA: TGTGCCAGCAGTCTCCACACGAACACTGAAGCTTTCTTT
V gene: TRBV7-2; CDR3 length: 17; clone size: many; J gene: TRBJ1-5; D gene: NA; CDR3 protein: CASSSAPGQNRNQPQHF; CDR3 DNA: TGTGCCAGCAGCTCTGCCCCCGGACAGAACCGAAATCAGCCCCAGCATTTT
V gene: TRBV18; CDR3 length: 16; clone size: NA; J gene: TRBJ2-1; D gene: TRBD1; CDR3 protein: CASSPQGTGQYNEQFF; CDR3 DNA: TGTGCCAGCTCACCCCAAGGGACAGGACAATACAATGAGCAGTTCTTC
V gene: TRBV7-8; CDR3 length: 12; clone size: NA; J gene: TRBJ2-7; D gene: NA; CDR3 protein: CASSYVRNEQYF; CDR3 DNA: TGTGCCAGCAGCTACGTAAGGAACGAGCAGTACTTC
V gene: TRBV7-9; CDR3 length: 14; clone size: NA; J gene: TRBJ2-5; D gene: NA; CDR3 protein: CASSSLGSGETQYF; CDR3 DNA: TGTGCCAGCAGCTCGCTAGGTTCTGGGGAGACCCAGTACTTC
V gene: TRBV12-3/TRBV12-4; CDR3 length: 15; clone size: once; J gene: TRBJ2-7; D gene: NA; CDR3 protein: CASSILGEAPYEQYF; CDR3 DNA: TGTGCCAGCAGTATCCTGGGGGAGGCCCCCTACGAGCAGTACTTC
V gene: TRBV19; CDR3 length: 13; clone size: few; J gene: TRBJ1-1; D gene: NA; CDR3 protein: CASSIAVNTEAFF; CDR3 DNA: TGTGCCAGTAGTATAGCAGTGAACACTGAAGCTTTCTTT
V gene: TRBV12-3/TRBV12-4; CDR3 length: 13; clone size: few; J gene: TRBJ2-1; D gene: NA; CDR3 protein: CASSLGTHSEQFF; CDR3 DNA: TGTGCCAGCAGTTTGGGGACCCACTCCGAGCAGTTCTTC
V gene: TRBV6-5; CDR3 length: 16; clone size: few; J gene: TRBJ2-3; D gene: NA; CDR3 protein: CASSYSMGGGTDTQYF; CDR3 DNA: TGTGCCAGCAGTTACTCGATGGGGGGAGGCACAGATACGCAGTATTTT
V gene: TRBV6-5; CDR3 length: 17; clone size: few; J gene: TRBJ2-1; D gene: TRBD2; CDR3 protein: CASSYTRASGRYNEQFF; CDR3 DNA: TGTGCCAGCAGTTACACCAGGGCCAGCGGGAGGTACAATGAGCAGTTCTTC
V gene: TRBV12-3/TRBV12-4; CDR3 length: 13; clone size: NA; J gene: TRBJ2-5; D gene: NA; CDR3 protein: CASSWGPRETQYF; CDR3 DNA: TGTGCCAGCAGTTGGGGCCCTCGGGAGACCCAGTACTTC
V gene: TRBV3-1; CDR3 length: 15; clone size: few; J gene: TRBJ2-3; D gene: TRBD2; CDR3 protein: CASSQDRRGIDTQYF; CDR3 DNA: TGTGCCAGCAGCCAAGACAGGCGGGGGATAGATACGCAGTATTTT
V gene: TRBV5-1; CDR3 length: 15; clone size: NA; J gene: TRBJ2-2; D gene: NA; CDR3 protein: CASSLYPLNTGELFF; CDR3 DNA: TGCGCCAGCAGCTTGTACCCCCTGAACACCGGGGAGCTGTTTTTT
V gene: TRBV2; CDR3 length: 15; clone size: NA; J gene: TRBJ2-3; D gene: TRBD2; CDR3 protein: CASTRLSGSTDTQYF; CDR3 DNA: TGTGCCAGCACCAGACTTAGCGGGAGTACAGATACGCAGTATTTT
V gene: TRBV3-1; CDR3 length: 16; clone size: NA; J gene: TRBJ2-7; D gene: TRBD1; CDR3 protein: CASSPVRGQGDYEQYF; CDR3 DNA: TGTGCCAGCAGCCCCGTAAGGGGGCAGGGCGACTACGAGCAGTACTTC
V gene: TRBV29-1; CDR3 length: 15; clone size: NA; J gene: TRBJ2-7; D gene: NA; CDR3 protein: CSVESRTVSSYEQYF; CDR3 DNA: TGCAGCGTTGAATCAAGGACGGTTAGCTCCTACGAGCAGTACTTC
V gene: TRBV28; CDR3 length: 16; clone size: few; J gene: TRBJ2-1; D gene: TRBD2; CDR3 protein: CASSARLAEPYNEQFF; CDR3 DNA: TGTGCCAGCAGCGCCCGACTAGCGGAACCCTACAATGAGCAGTTCTTC
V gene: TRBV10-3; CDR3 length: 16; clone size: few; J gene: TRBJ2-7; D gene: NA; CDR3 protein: CAISESPEGPPGEQYF; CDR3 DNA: TGTGCCATCAGTGAGTCTCCGGAGGGCCCCCCGGGAGAGCAGTACTTC
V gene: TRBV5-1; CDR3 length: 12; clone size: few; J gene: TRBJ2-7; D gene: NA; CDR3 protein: CASSRGTPEQYF; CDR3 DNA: TGCGCCAGCAGCCGCGGGACACCCGAGCAGTACTTC
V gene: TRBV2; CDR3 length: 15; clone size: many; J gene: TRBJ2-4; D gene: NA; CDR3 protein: CASSDGTFAKNIQYF; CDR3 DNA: TGTGCCAGCAGTGACGGGACCTTTGCCAAAAACATTCAGTACTTC
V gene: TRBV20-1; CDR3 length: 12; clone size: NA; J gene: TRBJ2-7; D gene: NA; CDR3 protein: CSASLTDYEQYF; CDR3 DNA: TGCAGTGCTAGTCTAACCGACTACGAGCAGTACTTC
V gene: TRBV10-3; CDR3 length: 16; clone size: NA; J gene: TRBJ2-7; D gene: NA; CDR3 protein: CAISDDAGPSSYEQYF; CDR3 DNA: TGTGCCATCTCGGATGACGCGGGGCCGAGCTCCTACGAGCAGTACTTC